The rows below give T cell receptor beta chains drawn from one sample of a study of cytomegalovirus exposure and HLA in healthy donors. Clones were read by immunoSEQ multiplex PCR, and TCRdb kept only the in-frame ones, dropping some. This listing includes about 110,000 clones. The sequenced sample consisted of PBMCs. All receptors derive from a man aged 18-30 years in good health and CMV-seronegative. CDR3s include the opening cysteine and the closing phenylalanine or tryptophan. D genes are given only for firm matches.

TRBJ2-1 TRBV9 TRBD1 CASSEGQSSYNEQFF TGTGCCAGCAGCGAGGGACAGAGCTCCTACAATGAGCAGTTCTTC
TRBJ2-7 TRBV9 TRBD2 CASSVGAGAEGEQYF TGTGCCAGCAGCGTAGGAGCGGGGGCGGAGGGCGAGCAGTACTTC
TRBJ2-7 TRBV19 TRBD1 CASSIWGRGQASYEQYF TGTGCCAGTAGTATTTGGGGTCGAGGACAGGCGTCCTACGAGCAGTACTTC
TRBJ2-1 TRBV7-2 TRBD2 CASSLSSGGGNEQFF TGTGCCAGCAGCTTAAGCAGCGGGGGTGGAAATGAGCAGTTCTTC
TRBJ1-1 TRBV28 NA CASSRRGGAEAFF TGTGCCAGCAGCCGGAGGGGAGGCGCTGAAGCTTTCTTT
TRBJ2-1 TRBV5-8 TRBD1 CASRFDPGQGWNEQFF TGTGCCAGCAGATTTGACCCGGGACAGGGTTGGAATGAGCAGTTCTTC
TRBJ2-5 TRBV7-9 NA CASSRGEETQYF TGTGCCAGCAGCCGGGGAGAAGAGACCCAGTACTTC
TRBJ2-1 TRBV29-1 TRBD2 CSVEGRSGGSYNEQFF TGCAGCGTTGAAGGGCGGTCGGGGGGCTCCTACAATGAGCAGTTCTTC
TRBJ2-7 TRBV9 TRBD1 CASSVVGTGGEQYF TGTGCCAGCAGCGTAGTGGGGACAGGGGGCGAGCAGTACTTC
TRBJ2-2 TRBV5-6 TRBD1 CASISGQGRTGELFF TGTGCCAGCATATCGGGACAGGGACGCACCGGGGAGCTGTTTTTT
TRBJ2-1 TRBV6-5 TRBD1 CASSSPGQYYNEQFF TGTGCCAGCAGTTCACCGGGACAGTATTACAATGAGCAGTTCTTC
TRBJ2-7 TRBV6-5 TRBD2 CASSNGLAGVSYF TGTGCCAGCAGTAATGGACTAGCGGGTGTGTCGTACTTC
TRBJ2-7 TRBV28 NA CASSLGAVAYEQYF TGTGCCAGCAGTTTAGGGGCGGTCGCCTACGAGCAGTACTTC
TRBJ2-3 TRBV27 TRBD1 CASSARERGRADTQYF TGTGCCAGCAGTGCCCGAGAGAGGGGGCGAGCAGATACGCAGTATTTT
TRBJ1-1 TRBV2 NA CASNRVGTEAFF TGTGCCAGCAACAGGGTTGGAACTGAAGCTTTCTTT
TRBJ2-7 TRBV2 TRBD1 CASSEQGVSYEQYF TGTGCCAGCAGTGAACAGGGGGTCTCCTACGAGCAGTACTTC
TRBJ1-1 TRBV27 NA CASSLGGGRPGAFF TGTGCCAGCAGTTTAGGCGGCGGCCGACCTGGGGCTTTCTTT
TRBJ2-7 TRBV27 NA CASSSQTGGGYEQYF TGTGCCAGCAGTTCCCAGACAGGCGGTGGCTACGAGCAGTACTTC
TRBJ2-3 TRBV6-5 TRBD1 CASSWTGETDTQYF TGTGCCAGCAGTTGGACAGGGGAAACAGATACGCAGTATTTT
TRBJ1-2 TRBV7-2 NA CASSLGGPNYGYTF TGTGCCAGCAGTTTGGGGGGGCCTAACTATGGCTACACCTTC
TRBJ1-1 TRBV5-6 NA CASSLSGEGDTEAFF TGTGCCAGCAGCTTGTCGGGGGAGGGGGACACTGAAGCTTTCTTT
TRBJ2-5 TRBV28 TRBD1 CASSRTGLETQYF TGTGCCAGCAGTCGGACAGGTCTAGAGACCCAGTACTTC
TRBJ1-2 TRBV19 TRBD1 CASSTLTGVNYGYTF TGTGCCAGTAGTACGCTCACAGGGGTTAACTATGGCTACACCTTC
TRBJ1-1 TRBV11-2 NA CASSLIRTGERWTEAFF TGTGCCAGCAGCTTAATTCGTACGGGGGAAAGGTGGACTGAAGCTTTCTTT
TRBJ1-5 TRBV25-1 NA CASSESSGGVGNQPQHF TGTGCCAGCAGTGAATCAAGTGGGGGGGTGGGCAATCAGCCCCAGCATTTT
TRBJ2-2 TRBV28 NA CASSLSGSIGGTGELFF TGTGCCAGCAGTCTTTCGGGATCTATCGGGGGAACCGGGGAGCTGTTTTTT
TRBJ2-1 TRBV2 NA CATMAGRNEQFF TGTGCCACTATGGCGGGGAGGAATGAGCAGTTCTTC